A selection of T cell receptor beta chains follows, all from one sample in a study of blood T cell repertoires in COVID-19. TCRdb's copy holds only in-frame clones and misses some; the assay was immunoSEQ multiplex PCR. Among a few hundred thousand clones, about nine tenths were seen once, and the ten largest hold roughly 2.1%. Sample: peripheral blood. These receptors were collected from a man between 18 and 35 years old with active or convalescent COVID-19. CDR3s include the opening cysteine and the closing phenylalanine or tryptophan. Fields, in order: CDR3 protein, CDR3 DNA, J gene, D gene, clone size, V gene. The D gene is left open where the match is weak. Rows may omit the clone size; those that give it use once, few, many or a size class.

CDR3 protein: CASSWLIENTEAFF; CDR3 DNA: TGTGCCAGCAGCTGGCTTATTGAGAACACTGAAGCTTTCTTT; J gene: TRBJ1-1; D gene: -; clone size: -; V gene: TRBV11-2
CDR3 protein: CASSLGYTNSPLHF; CDR3 DNA: TGTGCCAGCAGTTTGGGCTATACAAATTCACCCCTCCACTTT; J gene: TRBJ1-6; D gene: -; clone size: -; V gene: TRBV28
CDR3 protein: CASATSGSTREQYF; CDR3 DNA: TGTGCCAGTGCCACTAGCGGGTCGACTCGCGAGCAGTACTTC; J gene: TRBJ2-7; D gene: TRBD2; clone size: few; V gene: TRBV19
CDR3 protein: CSASFYRGVYGYTF; CDR3 DNA: TGCAGTGCTAGTTTTTACAGGGGTGTCTATGGCTACACCTTC; J gene: TRBJ1-2; D gene: TRBD1; clone size: -; V gene: TRBV20-1
CDR3 protein: CASSLVLGAHTEAFF; CDR3 DNA: TGTGCCAGCAGCTTAGTTCTGGGGGCTCACACTGAAGCTTTCTTT; J gene: TRBJ1-1; D gene: -; clone size: -; V gene: TRBV7-8
CDR3 protein: CASSLRDRGIQREQYF; CDR3 DNA: TGTGCCAGCAGCTTAAGGGACAGGGGTATTCAGCGCGAGCAGTACTTC; J gene: TRBJ2-7; D gene: TRBD1; clone size: -; V gene: TRBV7-2
CDR3 protein: CASRTTSYNEQFF; CDR3 DNA: TGTGCCAGCAGAACTACCTCCTACAATGAGCAGTTCTTC; J gene: TRBJ2-1; D gene: -; clone size: -; V gene: TRBV2
CDR3 protein: CASSPTKGGSGELFF; CDR3 DNA: TGTGCCAGCTCACCGACCAAGGGAGGGTCCGGGGAGCTGTTTTTT; J gene: TRBJ2-2; D gene: TRBD2; clone size: -; V gene: TRBV18
CDR3 protein: CASSPRSTSGGAVAGELFF; CDR3 DNA: TGTGCCAGCAGTCCTAGATCGACTAGCGGGGGGGCCGTGGCCGGGGAGCTGTTTTTT; J gene: TRBJ2-2; D gene: TRBD2; clone size: -; V gene: TRBV27
CDR3 protein: CASSPVDRGRDTQYF; CDR3 DNA: TGTGCCAGTAGTCCGGTGGACAGGGGGCGAGATACGCAGTATTTT; J gene: TRBJ2-3; D gene: TRBD1; clone size: -; V gene: TRBV19
CDR3 protein: CASSLSTGGDGYTF; CDR3 DNA: TGTGCCAGCAGTTTAAGCACAGGGGGCGATGGCTACACCTTC; J gene: TRBJ1-2; D gene: TRBD1; clone size: -; V gene: TRBV28
CDR3 protein: CASSAPGQGSGANVLTF; CDR3 DNA: TGTGCCAGCAGCGCGCCGGGACAGGGCTCTGGGGCCAACGTCCTGACTTTC; J gene: TRBJ2-6; D gene: -; clone size: -; V gene: TRBV21-1
CDR3 protein: CASSPPGNTQYF; CDR3 DNA: TGTGCCAGCAGCCCTCCGGGGAATACGCAGTATTTT; J gene: TRBJ2-3; D gene: -; clone size: -; V gene: TRBV7-9
CDR3 protein: CASSPRGGYEQFF; CDR3 DNA: TGTGCCAGCAGCCCTCGGGGGGGCTATGAGCAGTTCTTC; J gene: TRBJ2-1; D gene: TRBD2; clone size: -; V gene: TRBV5-6
CDR3 protein: CASSPRTVSSTDTQYF; CDR3 DNA: TGCGCCAGCAGCCCTCGTACAGTATCTAGCACAGATACGCAGTATTTT; J gene: TRBJ2-3; D gene: -; clone size: -; V gene: TRBV4-1
CDR3 protein: CASSLTYSPLHF; CDR3 DNA: TGTGCCAGCAGCTTAACTTATTCACCCCTCCACTTT; J gene: TRBJ1-6; D gene: -; clone size: -; V gene: TRBV7-9
CDR3 protein: CASSLTPGSGNTIYF; CDR3 DNA: TGTGCCAGCAGCTTAACGCCAGGGTCTGGAAACACCATATATTTT; J gene: TRBJ1-3; D gene: -; clone size: -; V gene: TRBV7-3
CDR3 protein: CASSGWGGFTEAFF; CDR3 DNA: TGTGCCAGCAGTGGTTGGGGGGGCTTCACTGAAGCTTTCTTT; J gene: TRBJ1-1; D gene: -; clone size: -; V gene: TRBV25-1
CDR3 protein: CASSPTDRGTYEQYF; CDR3 DNA: TGTGCCAGCAGCCCAACGGACAGGGGAACCTACGAGCAGTACTTC; J gene: TRBJ2-7; D gene: TRBD1; clone size: once; V gene: TRBV11-2
CDR3 protein: CASSTTGRGQPQHF; CDR3 DNA: TGTGCCAGCAGTACCACGGGGCGGGGTCAGCCCCAGCATTTT; J gene: TRBJ1-5; D gene: -; clone size: -; V gene: TRBV28
CDR3 protein: CASSPSGTGREQYF; CDR3 DNA: TGTGCCAGCAGTCCCTCCGGGACAGGTCGGGAGCAGTACTTC; J gene: TRBJ2-7; D gene: TRBD1; clone size: -; V gene: TRBV3-1/TRBV3-2
CDR3 protein: CASSIEQGYEQYF; CDR3 DNA: TGTGCCAGTAGTATAGAACAGGGCTACGAGCAGTACTTC; J gene: TRBJ2-7; D gene: -; clone size: -; V gene: TRBV19
CDR3 protein: CASSRQGPFSGNTIYF; CDR3 DNA: TGTGCCAGCAGCCGACAGGGGCCATTCTCTGGAAACACCATATATTTT; J gene: TRBJ1-3; D gene: TRBD1; clone size: -; V gene: TRBV3-1/TRBV3-2
CDR3 protein: CASSLGVQSSYNSPLHF; CDR3 DNA: TGCGCCAGCAGCTTAGGAGTTCAGAGCTCCTATAATTCACCCCTCCACTTT; J gene: TRBJ1-6; D gene: -; clone size: -; V gene: TRBV5-1
CDR3 protein: CASSDRAAANEKLFF; CDR3 DNA: TGTGCCAGCAGTGACAGGGCCGCGGCTAATGAAAAACTGTTTTTT; J gene: TRBJ1-4; D gene: TRBD1; clone size: once; V gene: TRBV6-6
CDR3 protein: CASSFRDSGANVLTF; CDR3 DNA: TGTGCCAGCAGCTTCCGGGACTCTGGGGCCAACGTCCTGACTTTC; J gene: TRBJ2-6; D gene: -; clone size: -; V gene: TRBV7-9
CDR3 protein: CASSIWQGEGYTF; CDR3 DNA: TGTGCCAGTAGTATATGGCAGGGGGAAGGCTACACCTTC; J gene: TRBJ1-2; D gene: TRBD1; clone size: -; V gene: TRBV19
CDR3 protein: CASSPHVQGGYEQYF; CDR3 DNA: TGTGCCAGCAGCCCCCACGTACAGGGGGGCTACGAGCAGTACTTC; J gene: TRBJ2-7; D gene: TRBD1; clone size: -; V gene: TRBV28
CDR3 protein: CASLRGGPTGELFF; CDR3 DNA: TGTGCCAGCTTACGGGGGGGCCCCACCGGGGAGCTGTTTTTT; J gene: TRBJ2-2; D gene: TRBD2; clone size: -; V gene: TRBV28
CDR3 protein: CATRGDATNEKLFF; CDR3 DNA: TGTGCCACCCGGGGGGACGCAACTAATGAAAAACTGTTTTTT; J gene: TRBJ1-4; D gene: -; clone size: -; V gene: TRBV28
CDR3 protein: CASSGKRNANTGELFF; CDR3 DNA: TGTGCCAGCAGTGGCAAGCGGAACGCGAACACCGGGGAGCTGTTTTTT; J gene: TRBJ2-2; D gene: -; clone size: -; V gene: TRBV6-4
CDR3 protein: CATSDYTSGHNEQFF; CDR3 DNA: TGTGCCACCAGTGATTACACTAGCGGCCACAATGAGCAGTTCTTC; J gene: TRBJ2-1; D gene: TRBD2; clone size: -; V gene: TRBV24-1
CDR3 protein: CATSDVSSGSFNEQFF; CDR3 DNA: TGTGCCACCAGTGATGTCTCTAGCGGGAGTTTCAATGAGCAGTTCTTC; J gene: TRBJ2-1; D gene: TRBD2; clone size: -; V gene: TRBV24-1
CDR3 protein: CATSSADRVNQPQHF; CDR3 DNA: TGTGCCACCAGCAGCGCGGACAGGGTGAATCAGCCCCAGCATTTT; J gene: TRBJ1-5; D gene: TRBD1; clone size: -; V gene: TRBV15
CDR3 protein: CASRGAQTGPVDTQYF; CDR3 DNA: TGTGCCAGCAGAGGCGCCCAGACAGGGCCTGTAGATACGCAGTATTTT; J gene: TRBJ2-3; D gene: TRBD1; clone size: -; V gene: TRBV27
CDR3 protein: CASSSGTDSYEQYF; CDR3 DNA: TGTGCCAGCAGCTCCGGGACAGACTCCTACGAGCAGTACTTC; J gene: TRBJ2-7; D gene: TRBD1; clone size: -; V gene: TRBV7-9
CDR3 protein: CASSIDRVTDTQYF; CDR3 DNA: TGTGCCAGCAGCATCGACAGGGTCACAGATACGCAGTATTTT; J gene: TRBJ2-3; D gene: TRBD1; clone size: -; V gene: TRBV27
CDR3 protein: CASSLAVTDTQYF; CDR3 DNA: TGTGCCAGCAGTTTGGCGGTAACGGATACGCAGTATTTT; J gene: TRBJ2-3; D gene: -; clone size: -; V gene: TRBV27
CDR3 protein: CASSPDSMNTEAFF; CDR3 DNA: TGTGCCAGCAGCCCAGACAGCATGAACACTGAAGCTTTCTTT; J gene: TRBJ1-1; D gene: -; clone size: -; V gene: TRBV9
CDR3 protein: CASSHDRGRTNEKLFF; CDR3 DNA: TGCGCCAGCAGCCATGACAGGGGGCGGACTAATGAAAAACTGTTTTTT; J gene: TRBJ1-4; D gene: TRBD1; clone size: -; V gene: TRBV4-1
CDR3 protein: CASGTKSGANVLTF; CDR3 DNA: TGTGCCAGCGGGACTAAATCTGGGGCCAACGTCCTGACTTTC; J gene: TRBJ2-6; D gene: TRBD2; clone size: -; V gene: TRBV13
CDR3 protein: CASSPGRGEQYF; CDR3 DNA: TGTGCCAGCTCACCAGGCCGGGGCGAGCAGTACTTC; J gene: TRBJ2-7; D gene: -; clone size: -; V gene: TRBV18
CDR3 protein: CASGGQGFNTGELFF; CDR3 DNA: TGTGCCAGCGGGGGACAGGGGTTTAACACCGGGGAGCTGTTTTTT; J gene: TRBJ2-2; D gene: TRBD1; clone size: -; V gene: TRBV7-9
CDR3 protein: CASSTTTGADTQYF; CDR3 DNA: TGTGCCAGCAGCACTACGACAGGTGCAGATACGCAGTATTTT; J gene: TRBJ2-3; D gene: -; clone size: once; V gene: TRBV7-9
CDR3 protein: CASSQAESYEQYF; CDR3 DNA: TGCGCCAGCAGCCAAGCCGAGTCCTACGAGCAGTACTTC; J gene: TRBJ2-7; D gene: -; clone size: -; V gene: TRBV4-1
CDR3 protein: CASSVSGGADTQYF; CDR3 DNA: TGTGCCAGCAGTGTCAGCGGGGGCGCAGATACGCAGTATTTT; J gene: TRBJ2-3; D gene: TRBD2; clone size: few; V gene: TRBV6-4
CDR3 protein: CASSTGGNNEQFF; CDR3 DNA: TGTGCCAGCAGTACAGGGGGGAACAATGAGCAGTTCTTC; J gene: TRBJ2-1; D gene: TRBD1; clone size: -; V gene: TRBV27
CDR3 protein: CASSQGQGAKGYTF; CDR3 DNA: TGCGCCAGCAGCCAAGGACAGGGGGCTAAAGGCTACACCTTC; J gene: TRBJ1-2; D gene: TRBD1; clone size: -; V gene: TRBV4-1
CDR3 protein: CASSLEGRPGQPQHF; CDR3 DNA: TGTGCCAGCAGCTTGGAAGGCAGACCAGGTCAGCCCCAGCATTTT; J gene: TRBJ1-5; D gene: -; clone size: -; V gene: TRBV5-8
CDR3 protein: CASSPRVDTEAFF; CDR3 DNA: TGCGCCAGCAGCCCGAGGGTGGACACTGAAGCTTTCTTT; J gene: TRBJ1-1; D gene: -; clone size: -; V gene: TRBV5-1
CDR3 protein: CASSLLAGGYEQYF; CDR3 DNA: TGTGCCAGCAGCCTACTAGCGGGGGGCTACGAGCAGTACTTC; J gene: TRBJ2-7; D gene: TRBD2; clone size: -; V gene: TRBV11-2
CDR3 protein: CASSLALAGDPDTQYF; CDR3 DNA: TGCGCCAGCAGCTTGGCACTAGCGGGAGACCCGGATACGCAGTATTTT; J gene: TRBJ2-3; D gene: TRBD2; clone size: -; V gene: TRBV5-1
CDR3 protein: CASSLPGGQGARNTGELFF; CDR3 DNA: TGTGCCAGCAGCCTCCCGGGGGGACAGGGGGCTCGGAACACCGGGGAGCTGTTTTTT; J gene: TRBJ2-2; D gene: TRBD1; clone size: -; V gene: TRBV5-8
CDR3 protein: CASSTPGAPDYGYTF; CDR3 DNA: TGTGCCAGCTCGACTCCAGGGGCTCCAGACTATGGCTACACCTTC; J gene: TRBJ1-2; D gene: -; clone size: -; V gene: TRBV28
CDR3 protein: CASSFGTTYGYTF; CDR3 DNA: TGCGCCAGCAGCTTCGGGACAACTTATGGCTACACCTTC; J gene: TRBJ1-2; D gene: -; clone size: -; V gene: TRBV5-1
CDR3 protein: CASSVGTSISEQYF; CDR3 DNA: TGCGCCAGCAGCGTGGGGACTAGTATTAGCGAGCAGTACTTC; J gene: TRBJ2-7; D gene: TRBD2; clone size: -; V gene: TRBV5-1
CDR3 protein: CASSYPRTGRDSPLHF; CDR3 DNA: TGTGCCAGCAGTTACCCTAGGACAGGGAGGGATTCACCCCTCCACTTT; J gene: TRBJ1-6; D gene: TRBD1; clone size: once; V gene: TRBV6-5
CDR3 protein: CATSRATGDEQYF; CDR3 DNA: TGTGCCACCAGCAGGGCAACGGGTGACGAGCAGTACTTC; J gene: TRBJ2-7; D gene: -; clone size: -; V gene: TRBV15
CDR3 protein: CASTSQRELSPLHF; CDR3 DNA: TGTGCCAGCACCAGCCAACGGGAGTTGTCACCCCTCCACTTT; J gene: TRBJ1-6; D gene: -; clone size: few; V gene: TRBV6-5
CDR3 protein: CSVEPRVMNTEAFF; CDR3 DNA: TGCAGCGTTGAGCCCAGGGTAATGAACACTGAAGCTTTCTTT; J gene: TRBJ1-1; D gene: -; clone size: -; V gene: TRBV29-1